This TCR beta chain was identified in a study of T cells after yellow fever vaccination. Study in general: It was SMART-Seq v4 Ultra Low Input that prepared the fractions with low cell numbers.

The study, taken as a whole, reports: Contamination by abundant bulk-population clonotypes could be present in FACS-sorted repertoires. Post-booster repertoires contained most primary-vaccination clones again (approximately 97% CD4, approximately 88% CD8).

5'RACE template switching generated TCR cDNA, adding a universal primer site and UMIs. TCRdb recomputed calls from the 5' RACE reads with MiXCR, one row per CDR3 protein. The sample lists 200,000 to 300,000 distinct CDR3 sequences, 13% occurring once. This clonotype was counted a few times. Its matching antigen is unknown. V was pared by 2 bases and J by 2 bases, with 10 bases between. Germline assignment: CDR1 SGHRS and CDR2 YFSETQ. The length of the CDR3 is 15 residues. The sample in question was CD4+ T cells sorted from PBMCs, obtained 45 days after the yellow fever booster vaccination. The receptor comes from a man between 25 and 39 years old who received the YFV17D yellow fever vaccine. The chain combines TRBV5-1 with TRBJ2-2; no firm D call. The CDR3 sequence is CASSFVGPNTGELFF. As DNA, the CDR3 is TGCGCCAGCAGCTTTGTAGGCCCCAACACCGGGGAGCTGTTTTTT.